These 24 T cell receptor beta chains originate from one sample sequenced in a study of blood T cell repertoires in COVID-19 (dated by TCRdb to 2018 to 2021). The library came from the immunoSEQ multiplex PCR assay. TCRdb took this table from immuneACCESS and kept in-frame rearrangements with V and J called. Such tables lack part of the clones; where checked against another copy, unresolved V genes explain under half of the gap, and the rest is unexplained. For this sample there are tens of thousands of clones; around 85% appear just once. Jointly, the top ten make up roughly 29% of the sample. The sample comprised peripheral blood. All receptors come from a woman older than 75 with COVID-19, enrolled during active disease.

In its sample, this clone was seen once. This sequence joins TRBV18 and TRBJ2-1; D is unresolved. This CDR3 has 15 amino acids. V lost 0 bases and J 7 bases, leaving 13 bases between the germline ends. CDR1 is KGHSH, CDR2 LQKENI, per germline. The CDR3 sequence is CASSPPQQSKNEQFF. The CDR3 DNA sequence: TGTGCCAGCTCACCACCGCAACAGTCCAAGAATGAGCAGTTCTTC.

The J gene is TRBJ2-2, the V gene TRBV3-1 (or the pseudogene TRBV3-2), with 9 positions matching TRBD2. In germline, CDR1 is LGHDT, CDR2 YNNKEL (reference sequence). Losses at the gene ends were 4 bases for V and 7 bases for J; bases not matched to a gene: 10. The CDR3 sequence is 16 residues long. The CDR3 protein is CASSPYRREGNGELFF. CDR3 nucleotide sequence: TGTGCCAGCAGCCCGTACCGGCGGGAGGGAAACGGGGAGCTGTTTTTT.

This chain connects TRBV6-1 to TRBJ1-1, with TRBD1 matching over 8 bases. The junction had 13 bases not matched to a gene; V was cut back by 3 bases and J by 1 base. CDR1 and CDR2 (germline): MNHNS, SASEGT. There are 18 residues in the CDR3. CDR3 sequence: CASSDPDRVTGANTEAFF. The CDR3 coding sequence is TGTGCCAGCAGTGACCCGGACAGGGTAACGGGGGCGAACACTGAAGCTTTCTTT.

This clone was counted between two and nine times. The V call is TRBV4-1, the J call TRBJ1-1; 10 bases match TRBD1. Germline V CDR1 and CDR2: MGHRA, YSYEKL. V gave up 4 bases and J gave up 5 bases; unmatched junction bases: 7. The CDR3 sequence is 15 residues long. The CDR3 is CASSPSRTGGTEAFF. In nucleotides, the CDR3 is TGCGCCAGCAGCCCCTCGAGGACAGGGGGGACTGAAGCTTTCTTT.

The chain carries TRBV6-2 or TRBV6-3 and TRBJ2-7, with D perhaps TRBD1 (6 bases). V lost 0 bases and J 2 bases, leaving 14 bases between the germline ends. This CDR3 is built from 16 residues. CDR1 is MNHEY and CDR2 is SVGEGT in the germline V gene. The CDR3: CASSYSAGANPYEQYF. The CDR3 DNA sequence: TGTGCCAGCAGTTACTCGGCAGGGGCGAACCCCTACGAGCAGTACTTC.

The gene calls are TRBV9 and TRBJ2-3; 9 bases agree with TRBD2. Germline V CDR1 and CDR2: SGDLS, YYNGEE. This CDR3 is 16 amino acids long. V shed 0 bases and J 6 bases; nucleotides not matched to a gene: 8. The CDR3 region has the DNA TGTGCCAGCAGCGTAGGACTAGCGGCCGGGACCGATACGCAGTATTTT. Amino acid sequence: CASSVGLAAGTDTQYF.

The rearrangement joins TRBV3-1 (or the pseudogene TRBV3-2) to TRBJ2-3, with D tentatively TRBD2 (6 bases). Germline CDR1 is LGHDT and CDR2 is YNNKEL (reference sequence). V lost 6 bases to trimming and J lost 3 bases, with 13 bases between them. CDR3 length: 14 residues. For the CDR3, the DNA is TGTGCCAGCAGACCCGTGGGGGGTACAGATACGCAGTATTTT. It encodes CASRPVGGTDTQYF.

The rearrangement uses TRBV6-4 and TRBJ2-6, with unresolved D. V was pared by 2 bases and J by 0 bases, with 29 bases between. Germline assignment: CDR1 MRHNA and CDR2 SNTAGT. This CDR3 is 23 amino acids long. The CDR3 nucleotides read TGTGCCAGCAGTGACCCTTCGCGAATCCGACACCCGGAAGAAAACTCTGGGGCCAACGTCCTGACTTTC. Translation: CASSDPSRIRHPEENSGANVLTF.

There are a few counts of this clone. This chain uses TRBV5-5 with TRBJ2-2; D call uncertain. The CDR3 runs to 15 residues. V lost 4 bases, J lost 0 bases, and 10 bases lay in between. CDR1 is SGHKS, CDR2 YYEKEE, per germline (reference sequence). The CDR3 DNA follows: TGTGCCAGCAGCATGGACGGGTCGAACACCGGGGAGCTGTTTTTT. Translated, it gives CASSMDGSNTGELFF.

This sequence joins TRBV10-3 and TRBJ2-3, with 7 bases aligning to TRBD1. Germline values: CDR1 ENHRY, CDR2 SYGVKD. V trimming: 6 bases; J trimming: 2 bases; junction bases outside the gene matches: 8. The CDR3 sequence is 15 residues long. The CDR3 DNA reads TGTGCCATCAGCGCGCAGGGGGTAGACACAGATACGCAGTATTTT. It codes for CAISAQGVDTDTQYF.

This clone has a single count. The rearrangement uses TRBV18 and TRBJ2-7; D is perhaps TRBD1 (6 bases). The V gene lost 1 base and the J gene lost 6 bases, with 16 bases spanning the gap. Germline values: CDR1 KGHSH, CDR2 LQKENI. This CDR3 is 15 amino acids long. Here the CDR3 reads CASSPLQSRGGEQYF. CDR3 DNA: TGTGCCAGCTCACCACTGCAGTCCAGGGGTGGCGAGCAGTACTTC.

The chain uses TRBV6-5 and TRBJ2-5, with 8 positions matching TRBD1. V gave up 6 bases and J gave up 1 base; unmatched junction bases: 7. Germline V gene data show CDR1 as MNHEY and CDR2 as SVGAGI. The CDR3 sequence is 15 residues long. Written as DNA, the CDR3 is TGTGCCAGCAGCCGGACAGGGACTGTCCAAGAGACCCAGTACTTC. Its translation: CASSRTGTVQETQYF.

This CDR3 reads CASSLMQSGELFF. For the CDR3, the DNA is TGTGCCAGCAGCTTAATGCAGTCCGGGGAGCTGTTTTTT. This rearrangement joins TRBV7-3 to TRBJ2-2, with D unclear. This CDR3 has 13 residues. Germline V gene sequence: CDR1 SGHTA, CDR2 FQGTGA. Trimming took 1 base from V and 6 from J, leaving 6 bases between them.

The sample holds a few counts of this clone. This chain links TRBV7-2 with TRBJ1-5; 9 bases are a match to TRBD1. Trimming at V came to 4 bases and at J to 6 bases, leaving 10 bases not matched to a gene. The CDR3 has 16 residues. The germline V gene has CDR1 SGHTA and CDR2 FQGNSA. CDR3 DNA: TGTGCCAGCAGCTCTAACAGGGGGCAGGGTGGTCAGCCCCAGCATTTT. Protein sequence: CASSSNRGQGGQPQHF. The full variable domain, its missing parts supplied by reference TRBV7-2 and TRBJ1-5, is GAGVSQSPSNKVTEKGKDVELRCDPISGHTALYWYRQSLGQGLEFLIYFQGNSAPDKSGLPSDRFSAERTGGSVSTLTIQRTQQEDSAVYLCASSSNRGQGGQPQHFGDGTRLSIL.

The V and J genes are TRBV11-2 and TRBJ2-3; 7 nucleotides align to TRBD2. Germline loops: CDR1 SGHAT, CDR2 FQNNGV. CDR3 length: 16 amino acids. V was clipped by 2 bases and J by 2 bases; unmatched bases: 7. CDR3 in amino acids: CASSLMSSGLTDTQYF. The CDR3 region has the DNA TGTGCCAGCAGCTTAATGTCTAGCGGCCTCACAGATACGCAGTATTTT.

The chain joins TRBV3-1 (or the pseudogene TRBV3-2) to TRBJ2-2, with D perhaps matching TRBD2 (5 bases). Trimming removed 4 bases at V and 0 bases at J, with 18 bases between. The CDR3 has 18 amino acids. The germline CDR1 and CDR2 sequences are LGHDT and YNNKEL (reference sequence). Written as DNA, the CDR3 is TGTGCCAGCAGCCCCCCCCTAGGTAGCGACACGAACACCGGGGAGCTGTTTTTT. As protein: CASSPPLGSDTNTGELFF.

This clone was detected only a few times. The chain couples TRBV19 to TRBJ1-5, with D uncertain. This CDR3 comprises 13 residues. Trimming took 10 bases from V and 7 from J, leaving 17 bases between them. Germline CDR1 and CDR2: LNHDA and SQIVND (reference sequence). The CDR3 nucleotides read TGTGCCACAGGCGGCGGGGAGTACCAGCCCCAGCATTTT. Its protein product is CATGGGEYQPQHF.

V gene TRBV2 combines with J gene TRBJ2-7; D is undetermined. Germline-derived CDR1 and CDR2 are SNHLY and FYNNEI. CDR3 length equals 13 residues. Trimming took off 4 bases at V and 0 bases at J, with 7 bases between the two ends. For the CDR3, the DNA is TGTGCCAGCAGTGGAAGCGCCTCCTACGAGCAGTACTTC. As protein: CASSGSASYEQYF.

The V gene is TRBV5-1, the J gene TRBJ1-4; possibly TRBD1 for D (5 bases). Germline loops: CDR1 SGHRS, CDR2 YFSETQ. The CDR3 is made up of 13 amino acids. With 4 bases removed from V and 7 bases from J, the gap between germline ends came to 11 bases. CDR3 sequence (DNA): TGCGCCAGCAGCGCCCGCGGGGGTGAAAAACTGTTTTTT. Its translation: CASSARGGEKLFF.

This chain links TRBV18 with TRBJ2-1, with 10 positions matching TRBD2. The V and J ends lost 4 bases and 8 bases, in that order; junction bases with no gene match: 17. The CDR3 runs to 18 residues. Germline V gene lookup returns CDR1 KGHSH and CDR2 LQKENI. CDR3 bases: TGTGCCAGCTCACGGACTCCGATCGGACTAGCGGCGGGAGATGAGCAGTTCTTC. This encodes CASSRTPIGLAAGDEQFF.

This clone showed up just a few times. The CDR3 DNA reads as TGTGCCAGCAGCTCAGTCGGGACAGGGCCCTACAATGAGCAGTTCTTC. Its translation: CASSSVGTGPYNEQFF. This chain links TRBV7-3 with TRBJ2-1, with 9 bases aligning to TRBD1. Per germline, CDR1 SGHTA and CDR2 FQGTGA. V was clipped by 4 bases and J by 2 bases; unmatched bases: 6. CDR3 length equals 16 residues.

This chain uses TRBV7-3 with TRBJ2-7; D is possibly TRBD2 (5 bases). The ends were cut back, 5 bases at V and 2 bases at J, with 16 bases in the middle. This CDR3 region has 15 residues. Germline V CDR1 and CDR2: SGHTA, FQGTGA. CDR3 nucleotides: TGTGCCAGCAGCCCCGAGCGCGGGCCTACCTACGAGCAGTACTTC. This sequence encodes CASSPERGPTYEQYF.

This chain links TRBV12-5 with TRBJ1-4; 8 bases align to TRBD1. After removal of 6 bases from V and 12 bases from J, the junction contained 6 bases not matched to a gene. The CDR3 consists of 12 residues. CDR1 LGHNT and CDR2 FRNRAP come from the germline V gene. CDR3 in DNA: TGTGCTAGTGGCACCCAGACAGGGGAACTGTTTTTT. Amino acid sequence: CASGTQTGELFF.

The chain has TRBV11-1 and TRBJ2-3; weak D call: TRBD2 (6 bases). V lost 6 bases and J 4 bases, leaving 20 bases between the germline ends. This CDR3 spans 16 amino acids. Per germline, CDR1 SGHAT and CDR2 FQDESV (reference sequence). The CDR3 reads CASSLRDSDGPDTQYF. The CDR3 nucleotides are TGTGCCAGCAGTTTACGGGACTCCGACGGCCCAGATACGCAGTATTTT.